Following are 23 T cell receptor beta chains from one sample sequenced in a study of pediatric ulcerative colitis. Libraries were prepared by immunoSEQ multiplex PCR; TCRdb keeps only in-frame clonotypes and omits some of them. This sample has about 64,000 clones, with around four fifths found just once. Sequencing used blood. The receptors were gathered from a boy younger than 18 with moderate ulcerative colitis.

The rearrangement joins TRBV11-2 to TRBJ1-3; D is undetermined. CDR1 and CDR2 from the germline V gene are SGHAT and FQNNGV. This CDR3 is 16 amino acids long. Trimming shortened V by 5 bases and J by 0 bases, and 14 bases separated the two germline ends. The CDR3 sequence: CASSGSSSFSGNTIYF. DNA of the CDR3: TGTGCCAGCAGCGGCAGTTCGTCCTTCTCTGGAAACACCATATATTTT.

The rearrangement joins TRBV6-1 to TRBJ1-5, with D possibly TRBD1 on 5 matching bases. V was shortened by 6 bases and J by 3 bases, with 12 bases between the two germline ends. CDR1 is MNHNS and CDR2 is SASEGT in the germline V gene. This CDR3 is 14 amino acids long. The CDR3 loop is CASSMTGDNQPQHF. The CDR3 DNA sequence: TGTGCCAGCAGCATGACGGGGGACAATCAGCCCCAGCATTTT.

The V and J genes are TRBV12-5 and TRBJ2-7, with TRBD1 as a possible D gene (5 bases). This CDR3 is built from 14 residues. Germline V lookup: CDR1 LGHNT, CDR2 FRNRAP. The V and J ends lost 3 bases and 2 bases respectively, with 11 bases between them. The DNA for the CDR3 is TGTGCTAGTGGTTTCACAGGCCTGACCTACGAGCAGTACTTC. It translates to CASGFTGLTYEQYF.

This clone has only one observation. The V gene is TRBV5-1, the J gene TRBJ2-2; TRBD1 aligns across 7 bases. This CDR3 is 13 amino acids long. Unmatched junction bases numbered 1, after V lost 3 bases and J lost 5 bases. CDR1 SGHRS and CDR2 YFSETQ come from the germline V gene. The CDR3 DNA reads TGCGCCAGCAGCTCGGGACAGACCGGGGAGCTGTTTTTT. The encoded protein is CASSSGQTGELFF.

This chain connects TRBV7-6 to TRBJ2-7, with 8 bases that match TRBD2. CDR3 size: 18 residues. After removal of 1 base from V and 1 base from J, the junction contained 12 bases not matched to a gene. The V gene's germline CDR1 is SGHVS and CDR2 FNYEAQ. The CDR3 DNA follows: TGTGCCAGCAGCTTAGTCCTGAAATCCGGGACTAGGTCCTACGAGCAGTACTTC. It yields the protein CASSLVLKSGTRSYEQYF.

The chain links TRBV19 to TRBJ2-1; 9 bases are a match to TRBD1. The CDR3 loop spans 16 amino acids. CDR1 LNHDA and CDR2 SQIVND come from the germline V gene (reference sequence). With V trimmed by 2 bases and J by 5 bases, 7 bases remained unmatched. The CDR3 nucleotides read TGTGCCAGTAGTATAATATTCGGGACAGGGAACAATGAGCAGTTCTTC. Translation gives CASSIIFGTGNNEQFF.

V gene TRBV7-8 combines with J gene TRBJ2-5; unclear D gene. The CDR3 sequence is 17 residues long. The V end lost 4 bases, the J end lost 2 bases, and 20 bases lay between the germline ends. Germline V gene lookup returns CDR1 SGHVS and CDR2 FQNEAQ. The CDR3 is CASSSPRGSLHQETQYF. The CDR3 coding sequence is TGTGCCAGCAGCTCTCCCCGAGGTAGCCTACATCAAGAGACCCAGTACTTC.

This clone was observed a few times. This chain uses TRBV25-1 with TRBJ1-1; D call uncertain. From germline, CDR1 is MGHDK and CDR2 SYGVNS. This CDR3 comprises 10 residues. Trimming left V 6 bases short and J 4 bases short, with 3 bases between. The DNA for the CDR3 is TGTGCCAGCAGGGCCACTGAAGCTTTCTTT. Residues: CASRATEAFF. Supplemented by reference TRBV25-1 and TRBJ1-1, the full variable domain reads EADIYQTPRYLVIGTGKKITLECSQTMGHDKMYWYQQDPGMELHLIHYSYGVNSTEKGDLSSESTVSRIRTEHFPLTLESARPSHTSQYLCASRATEAFFGQGTRLTVV.

This CDR3 is CASSLGQETQYF. In nucleotides, the CDR3 is TGTGCCAGCAGCTTAGGACAAGAGACCCAGTACTTC. The V call is TRBV7-6, the J call TRBJ2-5, with D uncertain. Per germline, CDR1 SGHVS and CDR2 FNYEAQ. This CDR3 has 12 residues. With 1 base removed from V and 2 bases from J, the gap between germline ends came to 2 bases.

J is TRBJ2-1 and V is TRBV5-6; no clear D gene. The CDR3 is 14 residues long. In germline, CDR1 is SGHDT, CDR2 YYEEEE. The V end lost 2 bases, the J end lost 0 bases, and 6 bases lay between the germline ends. DNA of the CDR3: TGTGCCAGCAGCTTATTGCGCTCCTACAATGAGCAGTTCTTC. It codes for CASSLLRSYNEQFF.

This chain links TRBV7-6 with TRBJ1-1; D not resolved. Germline CDR1 reads SGHVS; CDR2 reads FNYEAQ. Trimming took off 1 base at V and 8 bases at J, with 8 bases between the two ends. The CDR3 contains 12 residues. As DNA, the CDR3 is TGTGCCAGCAGCTTAGTCGGACGGGAAGCTTTCTTT. Translation: CASSLVGREAFF. Combining the CDR3 with reference TRBV7-6 and TRBJ1-1 gives the whole variable domain GAGVSQSPRYKVTKRGQDVALRCDPISGHVSLYWYRQALGQGPEFLTYFNYEAQQDKSGLPNDRFSAERPEGSISTLTIQRTEQRDSAMYRCASSLVGREAFFGQGTRLTVV.

V gene TRBV7-9 combines with J gene TRBJ1-2; no firm D call. This CDR3 spans 13 amino acids. Germline V gene sequence: CDR1 SEHNR, CDR2 FQNEAQ (reference sequence). V lost 1 base, J lost 3 bases, and 6 bases lay in between. For the CDR3, the DNA is TGTGCCAGCAGCTTAGGGCATTACTATGGCTACACCTTC. This sequence encodes CASSLGHYYGYTF.

The chain joins TRBV7-9 to TRBJ1-2, with 7 bases fitting TRBD1. The CDR3 consists of 19 residues. CDR1 is SEHNR and CDR2 is FQNEAQ in the germline V gene (reference sequence). V shed 0 bases, J shed 0 bases, and the junction held 13 bases outside the gene matches. The CDR3 region is CASSLALGQGDRANYGYTF. In DNA, the CDR3 is TGTGCCAGCAGCTTAGCGCTGGGGCAGGGGGACCGAGCTAACTATGGCTACACCTTC.

The V call is TRBV9, the J call TRBJ2-2; D ambiguous. Trimming stripped 3 bases from V and 5 bases from J, with 11 bases between. The CDR3 sequence is 14 residues long. CDR1 SGDLS and CDR2 YYNGEE come from the germline V gene. Here the CDR3 DNA reads TGTGCCAGCAGCGGTGGTAGTCAGACCGGGGAGCTGTTTTTT. Amino acid sequence: CASSGGSQTGELFF.

This clone showed up just a few times. The J gene is TRBJ2-2, the V gene TRBV29-1; either TRBD1 or TRBD2 may supply D (5 bases each). Germline V gene sequence: CDR1 SQVTM, CDR2 ANQGSEA. CDR3 length: 14 residues. The V end lost 4 bases, the J end lost 0 bases, and 9 bases lay between the germline ends. The CDR3 nucleotides read TGCAGCGTTGTTAGGGACCCGAACACCGGGGAGCTGTTTTTT. Translating gives CSVVRDPNTGELFF.

The chain has TRBV7-2 and TRBJ1-2, with D possibly TRBD1 on 5 matching bases. The CDR3 runs 13 residues. Germline V lookup: CDR1 SGHTA, CDR2 FQGNSA. Trimming removed 3 bases from V and 5 bases from J, with 10 bases in between. The DNA for the CDR3 is TGTGCCAGCAGCTTCGACAGCAAATATGGCTACACCTTC. It codes for CASSFDSKYGYTF.

J is TRBJ2-1 and V is TRBV7-9, with unresolved D. CDR3 length: 14 residues. Germline V gives CDR1 SEHNR, CDR2 FQNEAQ (reference sequence). Trimming shortened V by 0 bases and J by 6 bases, and 9 bases separated the two germline ends. CDR3 loop: CASSLAQQSNEQFF. The CDR3 DNA sequence: TGTGCCAGCAGCTTAGCCCAACAGTCCAATGAGCAGTTCTTC. The full variable domain, in which reference TRBV7-9 and TRBJ2-1 provide the parts outside the CDR3, is DTGVSQNPRHKITKRGQNVTFRCDPISEHNRLYWYRQTLGQGPEFLTYFQNEAQLEKSRLLSDRFSAERPKGSFSTLEIQRTEQGDSAMYLCASSLAQQSNEQFFGPGTRLTVL.

V gene TRBV2 combines with J gene TRBJ2-7; the D gene could be TRBD1 or TRBD2 (5 bases each). Trimming took off 8 bases at V and 2 bases at J, with 19 bases between the two ends. CDR1 and CDR2 from the germline V gene are SNHLY and FYNNEI. The length of the CDR3 is 15 residues. The CDR3 loop reads CASGAPGHGAYEQYF. Written as DNA, the CDR3 is TGTGCCAGCGGGGCCCCGGGCCACGGGGCCTACGAGCAGTACTTC. Looking up the rest from reference TRBV2 and TRBJ2-7 gives the full variable domain: EPEVTQTPSHQVTQMGQEVILRCVPISNHLYFYWYRQILGQKVEFLVSFYNNEISEKSEIFDDQFSVERPDGSNFTLKIRSTKLEDSAMYFCASGAPGHGAYEQYFGPGTRLTVT.

This chain links TRBV6-1 with TRBJ2-1; 9 bases agree with TRBD1. The CDR3 totals 15 residues. In germline, CDR1 is MNHNS, CDR2 SASEGT. Losses at the gene ends were 6 bases for V and 1 base for J; bases not matched to a gene: 4. In DNA form, the CDR3 reads TGTGCCAGCAGCCGGGACAGGGCATCCTACAATGAGCAGTTCTTC. Translated, it gives CASSRDRASYNEQFF.

Here the CDR3 DNA reads TGTGCCAGCAGCTTGGGTGGGGGAGGCCACGTCTATGGCTACACCTTC. Translation gives CASSLGGGGHVYGYTF. The chain joins TRBV5-5 to TRBJ1-2, with D perhaps matching TRBD1 (5 bases). Trimming cost V 0 bases and J 4 bases, with 16 bases left between them. Germline loops: CDR1 SGHKS, CDR2 YYEKEE (reference sequence). This CDR3 contains 16 residues. The complete variable domain, with remaining parts taken from reference TRBV5-5 and TRBJ1-2, reads DAGVTQSPTHLIKTRGQQVTLRCSPISGHKSVSWYQQVLGQGPQFIFQYYEKEERGRGNFPDRFSARQFPNYSSELNVNALLLGDSALYLCASSLGGGGHVYGYTFGSGTRLTVV.

V is TRBV19 and J is TRBJ1-5, with D unresolved. Looked up from germline, CDR1 is LNHDA and CDR2 is SQIVND (reference sequence). V lost 3 bases and J 5 bases, leaving 5 bases between the germline ends. This CDR3 comprises 12 residues. The CDR3 DNA is TGTGCCAGTAGTATTGGCTATCAGCCCCAGCATTTT. Translating gives CASSIGYQPQHF.

The chain employs TRBV5-1 and TRBJ2-7; 8 nucleotides align to TRBD2. This CDR3 is 16 amino acids long. V lost 4 bases to trimming and J lost 2 bases; unmatched junction nucleotides: 11. Germline loops: CDR1 SGHRS, CDR2 YFSETQ. For the CDR3, the DNA is TGCGCCAGCAGCCGCAAGGAGGCAGCGGGAGCCTACGAGCAGTACTTC. It specifies CASSRKEAAGAYEQYF.

This clone appeared a single time. This rearrangement joins TRBV2 to TRBJ2-2; no definite D call. The germline gives CDR1 SNHLY, CDR2 FYNNEI. Trimming shortened V by 6 bases and J by 4 bases, and 21 bases separated the two germline ends. The CDR3 totals 17 residues. CDR3 nucleotides: TGTGCCAGCAGACGGACGGTCCAAAAAAAGGCCACCGGGGAGCTGTTTTTT. It encodes CASRRTVQKKATGELFF. Variable domain in full (rest from reference TRBV2 and TRBJ2-2): EPEVTQTPSHQVTQMGQEVILRCVPISNHLYFYWYRQILGQKVEFLVSFYNNEISEKSEIFDDQFSVERPDGSNFTLKIRSTKLEDSAMYFCASRRTVQKKATGELFFGEGSRLTVL.